This T cell receptor (beta chain) came from a study of blood T cells in healthy people across ages. Notes on the study in general: With age, beta diversity per million T cells declined roughly linearly, significantly by about 40. Those diversity estimates obtained from one million T cells were thought to be underestimates.

Comment on this clonotype: Its specificity is unknown.

The CDR3 loop spans 14 amino acids. Germline-derived CDR1 and CDR2 are SEHNR and FQNEAQ (reference sequence). V gave up 6 bases and J gave up 5 bases, with 16 bases separating them. Primers used in a second PCR of roughly 7 to 12 cycles were a sample-barcoded 5' primer and a J-beta primer mix. TCRdb analysed the 5' RACE reads with MiXCR anew, one entry per CDR3 protein. The table has over 950,000 distinct CDR3 sequences, 51% seen once. What was sequenced was blood. The receptor's source is a woman in her fifties or sixties in good health. This chain joins TRBV7-9 and TRBJ2-5; D gene unclear. The CDR3 sequence: CASSTPRKRETQYF. DNA of the CDR3: TGTGCCAGCAGTACCCCCAGAAAAAGGGAGACCCAGTACTTC. Supplemented by reference TRBV7-9 and TRBJ2-5, the full variable domain reads DTGVSQNPRHKITKRGQNVTFRCDPISEHNRLYWYRQTLGQGPEFLTYFQNEAQLEKSRLLSDRFSAERPKGSFSTLEIQRTEQGDSAMYLCASSTPRKRETQYFGPGTRLLVL.